Listed below are T cell receptor beta chains from one sample, sequenced in a study of shared clonotypes between healthy human individuals. TCRdb's table, derived via immunoSEQ multiplex PCR, lists solely in-frame clones and lacks some. This table holds over 950,000 clones, 70% to 80% found once. Sequences were obtained from memory CD4+ T cells from PBMCs. These receptors were taken from a man younger than 35 in good health. Some clones in this sample may be carry-over from other donors' samples. The CDR3 runs from the conserved cysteine through the conserved F or W.

j_call,v_call,cdr3_aa
TRBJ2-2,TRBV19,CASSPTGRGANTGELFF
TRBJ2-7,TRBV2,CASTALSGQKTEQYF
TRBJ2-7,TRBV6-5,CASTINGGYEQYF
TRBJ1-4,TRBV28,CASSRDRGWAEKLFF
TRBJ2-7,TRBV18,CASSSAAGDKYF
TRBJ2-1,TRBV5-6,CASSLVVSDGRDNEQFF
TRBJ1-1,TRBV4-2,CASSHNEVGPRTEAFF
TRBJ1-2,TRBV7-3,CASSPLRDPLDGYTF
TRBJ1-2,TRBV19,CASSIGHVEGSYGYTF
TRBJ1-3,TRBV2,CASAAGSGNTIYF
TRBJ2-5,TRBV9,CASSAQVWSGGDQYF
TRBJ2-7,TRBV11-2,CASSFEAGYEQYF